This TCR beta chain was sequenced during a study of Ad26.COV2.S vaccination and SARS-CoV-2 variants. Turning to the study itself: Sample donor was a member of the COV1001 Ad26.COV2.S trial arm.

Study findings and constraints: Once vaccination had occurred, spike-specific CD8+ and CD4+ T cell responses reportedly showed substantial breadth.

CDR3 length equals 14 residues. After removal of 5 bases from V and 3 bases from J, the junction contained 3 bases not matched to a gene. The germline gives CDR1 LNHDA, CDR2 SQIVND (reference sequence). Treatment reported: roughly 20 received Ad26.COV2.S at low or high dose, single or two shots; about five received placebo; per-sample allocation not given. Material that was analyzed had been drawn on day 63 after the first vaccine or placebo injection. Donor was an adult aged 18-55 years in Boston. An Ad26 vector was used to express Wuhan-strain SARS-CoV-2 spike as the vaccine. Comments on this clone: Its antigen is still unknown.

Clones were read by immunoSEQ multiplex PCR, and TCRdb kept only the in-frame ones, dropping some. The sample lists almost 400,000 clones; about nine tenths were seen once. Sequencing was performed on peripheral blood, taken in a trial of Ad26.COV2.S vaccine versus placebo. The TCR comes from a person aged 18-65 years who received the Ad26.COV2.S COVID-19 vaccine or a placebo. The rearrangement joins TRBV19 to TRBJ1-3; 8 bases agree with TRBD1. The CDR3 loop reads CASSQTGVGNTIYF. CDR3 bases: TGTGCCAGTAGTCAGACAGGGGTTGGAAACACCATATATTTT. The complete variable domain, with remaining parts taken from reference TRBV19 and TRBJ1-3, reads DGGITQSPKYLFRKEGQNVTLSCEQNLNHDAMYWYRQDPGQGLRLIYYSQIVNDFQKGDIAEGYSVSREKKESFPLTVTSAQKNPTAFYLCASSQTGVGNTIYFGEGSWLTVV.